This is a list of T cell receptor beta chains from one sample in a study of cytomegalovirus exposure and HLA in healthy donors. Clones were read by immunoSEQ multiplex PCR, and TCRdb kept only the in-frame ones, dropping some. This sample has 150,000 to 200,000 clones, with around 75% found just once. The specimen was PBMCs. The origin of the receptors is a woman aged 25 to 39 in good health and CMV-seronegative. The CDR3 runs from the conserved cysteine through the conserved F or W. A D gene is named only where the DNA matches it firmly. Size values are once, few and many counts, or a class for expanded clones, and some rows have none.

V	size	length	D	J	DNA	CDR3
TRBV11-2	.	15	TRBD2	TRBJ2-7	TGTGCCAGCAGCTTCTCAGCGGGAGGGCCCTACGAGCAGTACTTC	CASSFSAGGPYEQYF
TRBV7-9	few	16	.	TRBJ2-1	TGTGCCAGCAGCTCCGGACTTCTTAGCTCCTACAATGAGCAGTTCTTC	CASSSGLLSSYNEQFF
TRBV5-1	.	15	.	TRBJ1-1	TGCGCCAGCAGCGAACCGGGACCGGGGGGGACTGAAGCTTTCTTT	CASSEPGPGGTEAFF
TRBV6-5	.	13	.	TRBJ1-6	TGTGCCAGCAGTTACCGCCGGGGTTCACCCCTCCACTTT	CASSYRRGSPLHF
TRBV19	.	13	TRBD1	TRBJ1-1	TGTGCCAGTAGGACAGGGGCTACGGCTGAAGCTTTCTTT	CASRTGATAEAFF
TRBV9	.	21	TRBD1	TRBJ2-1	TGTGCCAGCAGCCCCAAACCTTCCGGGACAGGGATTTATAGCTCCTACAATGAGCAGTTCTTC	CASSPKPSGTGIYSSYNEQFF
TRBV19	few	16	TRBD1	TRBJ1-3	TGTGCCAGTACCACGACAGGGGGCAGCTCTGGAAACACCATATATTTT	CASTTTGGSSGNTIYF
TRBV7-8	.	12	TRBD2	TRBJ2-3	TGTGCCAGCAGCGAAGCTAGCGGCCTCCAGTATTTT	CASSEASGLQYF
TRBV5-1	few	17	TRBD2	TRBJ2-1	TGCGCCAGCAGCGCCTCCCCGACTAGCGGGGGGGCCAATGAGCAGTTCTTC	CASSASPTSGGANEQFF
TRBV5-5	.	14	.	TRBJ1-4	TGTGCCAGCAGCTTGAACCTGGGGGGAGAAAAACTGTTTTTT	CASSLNLGGEKLFF
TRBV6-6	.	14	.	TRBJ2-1	TGTGCCAGCAGTTACGAGGTAGCGTACAATGAGCAGTTCTTC	CASSYEVAYNEQFF
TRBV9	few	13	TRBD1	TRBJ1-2	TGTGCCAGCAGCGCCCGGGACAGATATGGCTACACCTTC	CASSARDRYGYTF
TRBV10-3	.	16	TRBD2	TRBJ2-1	TGTGCCATCAGCCCAGTCGAGCGGGAGTATAACAATGAGCAGTTCTTC	CAISPVEREYNNEQFF
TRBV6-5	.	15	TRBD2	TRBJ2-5	TGTGCCAGCAGTCCGGGACTAGCTCCCGTAGAGACCCAGTACTTC	CASSPGLAPVETQYF
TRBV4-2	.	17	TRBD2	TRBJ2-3	TGTGCCAGCAGCCGAACCTATGGACTAGCGGGAGCCGATACGCAGTATTTT	CASSRTYGLAGADTQYF
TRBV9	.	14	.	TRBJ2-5	TGTGCCAGCAGCGTAGGGTACGGGATGGAGACCCAGTACTTC	CASSVGYGMETQYF
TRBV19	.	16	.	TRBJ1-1	TGTGCCAGTAGTTATAGATGGGGTCAGGGGAACACTGAAGCTTTCTTT	CASSYRWGQGNTEAFF
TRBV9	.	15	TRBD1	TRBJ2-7	TGTGCCAGCAGCCCGTACCCGACAGGGATCTACGAGCAGTACTTC	CASSPYPTGIYEQYF
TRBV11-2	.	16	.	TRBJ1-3	TGTGCCAGCAGAGGGGCTGGTCCCTCCTCTGGAAACACCATATATTTT	CASRGAGPSSGNTIYF
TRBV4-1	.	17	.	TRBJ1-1	TGCGCCAGCAGCCATGAATCAGCGGGACAATGGAACACTGAAGCTTTCTTT	CASSHESAGQWNTEAFF
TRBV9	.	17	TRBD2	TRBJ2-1	TGTGCCAGCAGCAACAAGCGGGAAGGGGCGGCCAACAATGAGCAGTTCTTC	CASSNKREGAANNEQFF
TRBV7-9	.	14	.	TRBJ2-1	TGTTCCAGCAGCCCGACAGTCACCTACAATGAGCAGTTCTTC	CSSSPTVTYNEQFF
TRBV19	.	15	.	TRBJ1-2	TGTGCCAGTACTCCGGACAGCCAACTTAACTATGGCTACACCTTC	CASTPDSQLNYGYTF
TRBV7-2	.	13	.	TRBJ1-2	TGTGCCAGCAGCTTAGGGCGGTCCTATGGCTACACCTTC	CASSLGRSYGYTF
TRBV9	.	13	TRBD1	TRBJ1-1	TGTGCCAGCAGCGGAGGGGGCGCCGGTGAAGCTTTCTTT	CASSGGGAGEAFF
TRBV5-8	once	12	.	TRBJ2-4	TGTGCCAGCAGCTTTGACAGAAACATTCAGTACTTC	CASSFDRNIQYF
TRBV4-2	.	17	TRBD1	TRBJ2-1	TGTGCCAGCAGCCACCCGGGACAGGGGGAATACTACAATGAGCAGTTCTTC	CASSHPGQGEYYNEQFF
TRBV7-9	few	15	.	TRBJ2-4	TGTGCCAGCAGCGACCTACAGGGTTTTAAAAACATTCAGTACTTC	CASSDLQGFKNIQYF
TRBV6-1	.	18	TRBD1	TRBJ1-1	TGTGCCAGCAGTGAAGGGAAGCCTGGATGGAAACAACAGGGGATAACTTTCTTT	CASSEGKPGWKQQGITFF
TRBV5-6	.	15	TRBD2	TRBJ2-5	TGTGCCAGCAGCCTGTGGGGACTAGGGGTTGAGACCCAGTACTTC	CASSLWGLGVETQYF
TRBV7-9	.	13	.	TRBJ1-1	TGTGCCAGCAGCTTACTAGACTTCACTGAAGCTTTCTTT	CASSLLDFTEAFF
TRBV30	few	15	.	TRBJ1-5	TGTGCCTGGAGTGACGCCGGGAGCCTCAATCAGCCCCAGCATTTT	CAWSDAGSLNQPQHF
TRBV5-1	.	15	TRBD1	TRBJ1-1	TGCGCCAGCAGCCTTCGGACAGGGATGAACACTGAAGCTTTCTTT	CASSLRTGMNTEAFF
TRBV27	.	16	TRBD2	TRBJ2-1	TGTGCCAGCAGCCGGACTAGCGGGCCGGCCTACAATGAGCAGTTCTTC	CASSRTSGPAYNEQFF
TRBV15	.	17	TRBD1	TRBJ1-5	TGTGCCACCAGCAAGCCCAAGGGGGGACAGGCCAATCAGCCCCAGCATTTT	CATSKPKGGQANQPQHF
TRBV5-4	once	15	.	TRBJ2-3	TGTGCCAGCACCCGTTTCGGGTTCCCGACAGATACGCAGTATTTT	CASTRFGFPTDTQYF
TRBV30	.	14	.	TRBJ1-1	TGTGCCTGGAGTCCCCGAAGGGGGATGGGAGAAGCTTTCTTT	CAWSPRRGMGEAFF
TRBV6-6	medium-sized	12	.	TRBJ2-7	TGTGCCAGCAGCGGTACAGCCTACGAGCAGTACTTC	CASSGTAYEQYF
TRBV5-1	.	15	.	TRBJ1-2	TGCGCCAGCAGCCCGTACAGTTCGGGGTATTTTGGCTACACCTTC	CASSPYSSGYFGYTF
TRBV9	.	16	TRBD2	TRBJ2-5	TGTGCCAGCAGCCCGGGACTAGCGGGAGCAACTGAGACCCAGTACTTC	CASSPGLAGATETQYF
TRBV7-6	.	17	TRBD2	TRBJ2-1	TGTGCCAGCAGCTCACCCCAGGGCGGGAGCGCAATTTCTGAGCAGTTCTTC	CASSSPQGGSAISEQFF
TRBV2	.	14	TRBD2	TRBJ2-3	TGTGCCAGCATGCTAGGCGGGAGGGCGGATACGCAGTATTTT	CASMLGGRADTQYF
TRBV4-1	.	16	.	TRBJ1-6	TGCGCCAGCAGCCAAGGGATACAGGAAAAATTTTCACCCCTCCACTTT	CASSQGIQEKFSPLHF
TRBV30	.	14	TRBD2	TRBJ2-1	TGTGCCCGTAGTAGGACTAGCGGGCTTAATGAGCAGTTCTTC	CARSRTSGLNEQFF
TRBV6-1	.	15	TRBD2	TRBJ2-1	TGTGCCAGCAGCCTAGCGGGGGGGTCCCTCAATGAGCAGTTCTTC	CASSLAGGSLNEQFF
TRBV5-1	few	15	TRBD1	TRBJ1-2	TGCGCCAGCAGCTTGGGACTCGGACAGGGCTATGGCTACACCTTC	CASSLGLGQGYGYTF
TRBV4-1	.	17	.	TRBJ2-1	TGCGCCAGCAGCCAAGAGCGTACTACGAGCTCCTACAATGAGCAGTTCTTC	CASSQERTTSSYNEQFF
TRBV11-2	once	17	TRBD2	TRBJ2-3	TGTGCCAGCAGCTTATTTGGGACTAGCGGGGTCACAGATACGCAGTATTTT	CASSLFGTSGVTDTQYF